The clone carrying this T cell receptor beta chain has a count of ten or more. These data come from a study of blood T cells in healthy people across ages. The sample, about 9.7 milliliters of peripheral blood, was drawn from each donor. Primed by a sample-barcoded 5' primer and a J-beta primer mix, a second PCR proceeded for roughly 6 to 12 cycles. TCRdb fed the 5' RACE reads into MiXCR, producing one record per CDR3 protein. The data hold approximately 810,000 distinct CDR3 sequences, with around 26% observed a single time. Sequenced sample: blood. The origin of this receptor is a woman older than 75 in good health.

CDR3 DNA: TGTGCCTGGACCCCGGGATGGGGTGAGCAGTTCTTC. Its protein is CAWTPGWGEQFF. The J gene is TRBJ2-1, the V gene TRBV30, with a weak D call TRBD2 (5 bases). The germline V and J ends were trimmed by 4 bases and 9 bases, with 13 bases remaining between them. This CDR3 region has 12 residues. Germline CDR1 is GTSNPN and CDR2 is SVGIG (reference sequence). The full variable domain, with the rest looked up from reference TRBV30 and TRBJ2-1, is SQTIHQWPATLVQPVGSPLSLECTVEGTSNPNLYWYRQAAGRGLQLLFYSVGIGQISSEVPQNLSASRPQDRQFILSSKKLLLSDSGFYLCAWTPGWGEQFFGPGTRLTVL.